The rows below give T cell receptor beta chains drawn from one sample of a study of cytomegalovirus exposure and HLA in healthy donors. Method: immunoSEQ multiplex PCR; TCRdb's copy keeps in-frame clones and lacks some. The sample consists of 150,000 to 200,000 clones, approximately 80% of them appearing once. The sample taken for sequencing was PBMCs. The receptors originated from a woman aged 25 to 39 in good health and CMV-seropositive. Both conserved end residues are part of each CDR3. Each record gives: D gene, J gene, clone size, V gene, CDR3 DNA, CDR3 protein. D genes are given only for firm matches. Rows give clone size only sometimes, using once, few, many, or a class for an expanded clone.

NA | TRBJ1-2 | NA | TRBV27 | TGTGCCAGCAGTTCTTTTGAGGACTCAGTATATGGCTACACCTTC | CASSSFEDSVYGYTF
TRBD1 | TRBJ1-2 | NA | TRBV7-2 | TGTGCCAGCAGCATACTAAAGGGGGCGCGCGGCTACACCTTC | CASSILKGARGYTF
NA | TRBJ1-3 | few | TRBV6-1 | TGTGCCAGCAGCGCATACGGTACCGGAAACACCATATATTTT | CASSAYGTGNTIYF
NA | TRBJ2-1 | NA | TRBV2 | TGTGCCAGCCCCACCTACAATGAGCAGTTCTTC | CASPTYNEQFF
TRBD1 | TRBJ2-7 | NA | TRBV27 | TGTGCCAGCAGTTTGGACAGGGGGCTTGGCGAGCAGTACTTC | CASSLDRGLGEQYF
TRBD1 | TRBJ1-4 | NA | TRBV28 | TGTGCCAGCAGAATAGGGACAGTTCTTAATGAAAAACTGTTTTTT | CASRIGTVLNEKLFF
NA | TRBJ1-2 | NA | TRBV7-9 | TGTGCCAGCAGCCCTTTAGCCGACTATGGCTACACCTTC | CASSPLADYGYTF
TRBD1 | TRBJ1-2 | NA | TRBV28 | TGTGCCAGCAGTCTCAGGGGAGACAGGGCCCCTGGCTACACCTTC | CASSLRGDRAPGYTF
TRBD1 | TRBJ1-5 | NA | TRBV15 | TGTGCCACCAGCAGAGGGATCCAGGGGGCCGCGAATCAGCCCCAGCATTTT | CATSRGIQGAANQPQHF
TRBD1 | TRBJ2-7 | NA | TRBV25-1 | TGTGCCAGCAGTGAAAAAGGGACAGGGTACGAGCAGTACTTC | CASSEKGTGYEQYF
TRBD1 | TRBJ2-7 | NA | TRBV7-8 | TGTGCCAGCAGCTTAGGGAGCACAGGGGGCCGCCTCTACGAGCAGTACTTC | CASSLGSTGGRLYEQYF
NA | TRBJ1-1 | NA | TRBV5-1 | TGCGCCAGCAGCTATCCGTCCACTGAAGCTTTCTTT | CASSYPSTEAFF
NA | TRBJ1-2 | NA | TRBV6-1 | TGTGCCAGCAATGACAGGCTATTATACTATGGCTACACCTTC | CASNDRLLYYGYTF
NA | TRBJ1-3 | few | TRBV7-6 | TGTGCCAGCAGCCCAAATAGAGGTGGAAACACCATATATTTT | CASSPNRGGNTIYF
NA | TRBJ2-1 | NA | TRBV7-8 | TGTGCCAGCATCCTGTCGGGGAATGAGCAGTTCTTC | CASILSGNEQFF
TRBD1 | TRBJ2-1 | few | TRBV5-4 | TGTGCCAGCAGCCCCGGGTTCGGGACAGGGAATTACAATGAGCAGTTCTTC | CASSPGFGTGNYNEQFF
NA | TRBJ1-1 | NA | TRBV6-1 | TGTGCCAGCAGTGAAGCTTTAGGGGGAAAGAACACTGAAGCTTTCTTT | CASSEALGGKNTEAFF
NA | TRBJ2-1 | few | TRBV19 | TGTGCCAGTAGTCTAGGACGAGGGATGGTCAATGAGCAGTTCTTC | CASSLGRGMVNEQFF
NA | TRBJ1-2 | NA | TRBV21-1 | TGTGCCAGCATCCGCGGAAGCTATGGCTACACCTTC | CASIRGSYGYTF
TRBD2 | TRBJ2-1 | NA | TRBV4-2 | TGTGCCAGCAGCCATACTAGCGCAAACAATGAGCAGTTCTTC | CASSHTSANNEQFF
NA | TRBJ1-6 | NA | TRBV5-4 | TGTGCCAGCAGCTCCCCACCAGGGCTCAATTCACCCCTCCACTTT | CASSSPPGLNSPLHF
NA | TRBJ2-5 | NA | TRBV7-9 | TGTGCCAGCAGCCAGAGGGATGTGTACTTAGAGACCCAGTACTTC | CASSQRDVYLETQYF
NA | TRBJ1-6 | NA | TRBV5-4 | TGTGCCAGCAGCTTGTCAGGGGCGAATTCACCCCTCCACTTT | CASSLSGANSPLHF
TRBD1 | TRBJ1-5 | few | TRBV2 | TGTGCCAGCAGTGAAGACAGGGGCCTCAATCAGCCCCAGCATTTT | CASSEDRGLNQPQHF
NA | TRBJ2-2 | NA | TRBV5-5 | TGTGCCAGCAGCTGGCCTAGAAACACCGGGGAGCTGTTTTTT | CASSWPRNTGELFF
TRBD1 | TRBJ1-3 | once | TRBV6-6 | TGTGCCAGCAGTGGGACAGTTGGGAACACCATATATTTT | CASSGTVGNTIYF
TRBD1 | TRBJ2-7 | NA | TRBV7-2 | TGTGCCAGCAGCTTAGGGGACAGGGAAGGGTACGAGCAGTACTTC | CASSLGDREGYEQYF
TRBD1 | TRBJ1-1 | NA | TRBV5-1 | TGCGCCAGCAGCTCTCGAACCGGGACAGACAAAGCTTTCTTT | CASSSRTGTDKAFF
TRBD2 | TRBJ2-1 | NA | TRBV28 | TGTGCCAGCAGTCGACTAGCGGGGGGGCTCCCCGAGCAGTTCTTC | CASSRLAGGLPEQFF
TRBD1 | TRBJ2-7 | NA | TRBV2 | TGTGCCAGCACCCTCTCGACAGGGGGCATCGGCGAGCAGTACTTC | CASTLSTGGIGEQYF
NA | TRBJ1-1 | few | TRBV27 | TGTGCCAGCGGGCCCGTACCTGAAGCTTTCTTT | CASGPVPEAFF
TRBD2 | TRBJ2-1 | NA | TRBV13 | TGTGCCAGCAGCTTACGAGCGGGGTGGAATGAGCAGTTCTTC | CASSLRAGWNEQFF
TRBD2 | TRBJ2-5 | NA | TRBV2 | TGTGCCAGCAGTTTATCGGGACTAGCGGGAGAAGAGACCCAGTACTTC | CASSLSGLAGEETQYF
TRBD1 | TRBJ1-4 | NA | TRBV4-2 | TGTGCCAGCAGCCAAGACAGGGGGCAGGTGGCTAATGAAAAACTGTTTTTT | CASSQDRGQVANEKLFF
TRBD1 | TRBJ2-2 | few | TRBV10-1 | TGCGCCAGCTCGCGGGACAGGGGGTCCGGGGAGCTGTTTTTT | CASSRDRGSGELFF
NA | TRBJ2-7 | NA | TRBV4-2 | TGTGCCAGCAGCCCTGCACAGGGTATCGACGAGCAGTACTTC | CASSPAQGIDEQYF
TRBD2 | TRBJ2-7 | NA | TRBV10-1 | TGCGCCAGCAGTGAGTCCCTAGCGGGAGGCTACGAGCAGTACTTC | CASSESLAGGYEQYF
TRBD1 | TRBJ1-4 | NA | TRBV5-4 | TGTGCCAGCAGCCACGGGACAGGGGATGAAAAACTGTTTTTT | CASSHGTGDEKLFF
TRBD1 | TRBJ2-7 | NA | TRBV29-1 | TGCAGCATTTTAGACAGGGGCGACGAGCAGTACTTC | CSILDRGDEQYF
NA | TRBJ2-2 | NA | TRBV18 | TGTGCCAGCTCACCACAGGGGAATCGGAACACCGGGGAGCTGTTTTTT | CASSPQGNRNTGELFF
TRBD1 | TRBJ1-3 | NA | TRBV7-2 | TGTGCCAGCAGCTTATTCAGGGGGTCCGGAAACACCATATATTTT | CASSLFRGSGNTIYF
TRBD1 | TRBJ2-3 | NA | TRBV4-2 | TGTGCCAGCAGCCAGGAACTCCCAGGGGGCGTTGCAGGGGGGGATACGCAGTATTTT | CASSQELPGGVAGGDTQYF
NA | TRBJ2-3 | NA | TRBV11-2 | TGTGCCAGCAGCTTAAGGTTTGCGGGAAGCACAGATACGCAGTATTTT | CASSLRFAGSTDTQYF
NA | TRBJ1-5 | few | TRBV4-1 | TGCGCCAGCAGCCAAGCCCCCAGGGGTCCCAATCAGCCCCAGCATTTT | CASSQAPRGPNQPQHF
TRBD2 | TRBJ2-7 | NA | TRBV4-2 | TGTGCCAGCAGCCAAGATCGGGGGGGTGAGGATTACGAGCAGTACTTC | CASSQDRGGEDYEQYF
NA | TRBJ2-7 | NA | TRBV18 | TGTGCCAGCTCATCGACAGGCCACGAGCAGTACTTC | CASSSTGHEQYF
NA | TRBJ1-2 | NA | TRBV19 | TGTGCCAGCAGTCTTCGTGGGGGGACGGGGACTAACTATGGCTACACCTTC | CASSLRGGTGTNYGYTF
NA | TRBJ2-5 | NA | TRBV11-2 | TGTGCCAGCAGCTTAGGGGGCTCCCCTAGCCAAGAGACCCAGTACTTC | CASSLGGSPSQETQYF
NA | TRBJ2-2 | NA | TRBV5-4 | TGTGCCAGCAGCCCGCCCGGCAGGTCGAACACCGGGGAGCTGTTTTTT | CASSPPGRSNTGELFF
TRBD2 | TRBJ2-7 | many | TRBV18 | TGTGCCAGCTCACCAATCGGGAGGGCCCACGAGCAGTACTTC | CASSPIGRAHEQYF
NA | TRBJ2-7 | NA | TRBV5-1 | TGCGCCAGCAGCTTGGGGGTTAGCGGCCCCTACGAGCAGTACTTC | CASSLGVSGPYEQYF
TRBD1 | TRBJ2-1 | NA | TRBV7-8 | TGTGCCAGCAGCCACCCCGGGACAGGGGATGAGCAGTTCTTC | CASSHPGTGDEQFF
NA | TRBJ2-1 | many | TRBV6-5 | TGTGCCAGCAGTTTATCAGGGGCGGCAAATGAGCAGTTCTTC | CASSLSGAANEQFF
NA | TRBJ2-1 | NA | TRBV7-6 | TGTGCCAGCAGTCCGACTACAGGGGGGGTTGAGCAGTTCTTC | CASSPTTGGVEQFF
NA | TRBJ2-2 | NA | TRBV5-6 | TGTGCCAGCAGCTTGGTGACCCCTAGGCTTTACGGGGAGCTGTTTTTT | CASSLVTPRLYGELFF
NA | TRBJ2-2 | NA | TRBV10-3 | TGTGCCATCAGTCAGGGAGGGGGCACCGGGGAGCTGTTTTTT | CAISQGGGTGELFF
NA | TRBJ2-1 | NA | TRBV19 | TGTGCCAGTAGTCCCCTAGTAGTGGCATACAATGAGCAGTTCTTC | CASSPLVVAYNEQFF
NA | TRBJ1-1 | once | TRBV5-1 | TGCGCCAGCAGCTTGGGCCCCACCGACAGGCTATTGAACACTGAAGCTTTCTTT | CASSLGPTDRLLNTEAFF
NA | TRBJ1-1 | NA | TRBV23-1 | TGCGCCAGCAGTTCAGGGCACACTGAAGCTTTCTTT | CASSSGHTEAFF